What follows are 29 T cell receptor beta chains derived from one specimen sequenced in a study of read filtering for tumor transcriptome and immune sequencing. This library used about 360 ng RNA and molecular barcoded adaptors spanning alpha/delta and beta/gamma chains. Via MiXCR, TCRdb re-called the reads, giving one row per CDR3 protein. The sample has about 130,000 distinct CDR3 sequences, roughly 13% seen once. The sequencing sample was made of a population of CD138-negative cells sorted from bone marrow. The receptor source for this set is a donor over 35 with multiple myeloma.

The V gene is TRBV12-3 or TRBV12-4, the J gene TRBJ2-1, with 8 positions matching TRBD2. V shed 5 bases, J shed 2 bases, and the junction held 5 bases outside the gene matches. This CDR3 region has 15 residues. The CDR3 sequence is CASSETSGPYNEQFF. The CDR3 coding sequence is TGTGCCAGCAGTGAAACTAGCGGCCCCTACAATGAGCAGTTCTTC.

This clonotype was observed many times. J is TRBJ2-1 and V is TRBV6-6; TRBD2 aligns across 12 bases. V was clipped by 0 bases and J by 10 bases; unmatched bases: 10. CDR1 MNHNY and CDR2 SVGAGI come from the germline V gene (reference sequence). The CDR3 loop spans 17 amino acids. The DNA of the CDR3 is TGTGCCAGCAGTTACTCGGCGGGGGCTAGCGGGAGGGAGGAGCAGTTCTTC. This encodes CASSYSAGASGREEQFF.

This clonotype was observed many times. The chain employs TRBV29-1 and TRBJ2-5; TRBD2 agrees at 9 bases. Trimming removed 0 bases from V and 5 bases from J; junction bases left unmatched: 13. The CDR3 sequence is 17 residues long. Germline lookup yields CDR1 SQVTM and CDR2 ANQGSEA. CDR3 amino acids: CSVEDQLAGPLMETQYF. CDR3 DNA sequence: TGCAGCGTTGAAGATCAGCTAGCGGGGCCGTTGATGGAGACCCAGTACTTC.

Ten or more counts support this clonotype. The CDR3 DNA follows: TGTGCCATCAGTGTGAGACTAGCGGGACCCACCTCCTACAATGAGCAGTTCTTC. This translates into CAISVRLAGPTSYNEQFF. The genes are TRBV10-3 and TRBJ2-1, with 11 positions matching TRBD2. Trimming cost V 4 bases and J 0 bases; bases outside gene matches: 8. The CDR3 consists of 18 residues. Germline CDR1 ENHRY, CDR2 SYGVKD.

This clonotype was counted many times. V gene TRBV5-1 combines with J gene TRBJ2-7; possibly TRBD2 for D (6 bases). Germline lookup yields CDR1 SGHRS and CDR2 YFSETQ. The CDR3 runs 14 residues. V lost 4 bases to trimming and J lost 1 base, with 12 bases between them. The CDR3 bases are TGCGCCAGCAGCCCCGGGACTTCGTCCTACGAGCAGTACTTC. Residues: CASSPGTSSYEQYF.

Ten or more counts support this clonotype. V gene TRBV15 combines with J gene TRBJ1-3; 7 bases line up with TRBD1. CDR3 size: 15 residues. V was pared by 0 bases and J by 2 bases, with 1 base of the junction left unmatched. Germline lookup yields CDR1 LNHNV and CDR2 YYDKDF (reference sequence). DNA for the CDR3: TGTGCCACCAGCAGAGACAGGGGGGCTGGAAACACCATATATTTT. This translates into CATSRDRGAGNTIYF.

This clonotype came up many times. The chain employs TRBV12-3 or TRBV12-4 and TRBJ2-3, with D unresolved. Deletions cut 4 bases from V and 4 bases from J, with 21 bases between. The CDR3 extends over 17 amino acids. The CDR3 nucleotides read TGTGCCAGCAGTTGGTTCGACTCCTCATACCGATCAGATACGCAGTATTTT. This encodes CASSWFDSSYRSDTQYF.

This clonotype was seen at least ten times. The chain links TRBV7-8 to TRBJ2-5; D uncertain. The V end lost 2 bases, the J end lost 7 bases, and 14 bases lay between the germline ends. Germline values: CDR1 SGHVS, CDR2 FQNEAQ. The CDR3 has 14 amino acids. The CDR3 region has the DNA TGTGCCAGCAGCTTAACCGATACGGGTTGGACCCAGTACTTC. It yields the protein CASSLTDTGWTQYF.

In its sample, this clonotype was seen many times. The genes are TRBV15 and TRBJ2-5; 7 bases align to TRBD1. Germline lookup yields CDR1 LNHNV and CDR2 YYDKDF (reference sequence). The CDR3 has 15 amino acids. The V and J ends lost 4 bases and 0 bases, in that order; junction bases with no gene match: 5. This chain's CDR3 is CATSIGDRHQETQYF. In DNA form, the CDR3 reads TGTGCCACCAGCATTGGGGACAGACACCAAGAGACCCAGTACTTC.

This clonotype was picked up a small number of times. Being one base from a much bigger clone, this may be a read error. The chain links TRBV5-6 to TRBJ2-3; the D gene is possibly TRBD2 (5 bases). Germline V gene data show CDR1 as SGHDT and CDR2 as YYEEEE. The CDR3 consists of 15 residues. In DNA, the CDR3 is TGTGCCGGCAGCTTCCTTCCACCGGGGACAGATACGCAGTATTTT. Protein sequence: CAGSFLPPGTDTQYF.

This clonotype was seen at least ten times. V usage is TRBV2 and J usage is TRBJ2-1; 11 nucleotides align to TRBD2. Unmatched junction bases numbered 3, after V lost 1 base and J lost 4 bases. In germline, CDR1 is SNHLY, CDR2 FYNNEI. The CDR3 is 16 residues long. In DNA, the CDR3 is TGTGCCAGCAGTGAAGGACTAGCGGGAATTTACAATGAGCAGTTCTTC. Protein sequence: CASSEGLAGIYNEQFF. Variable domain in full (rest from reference TRBV2 and TRBJ2-1): EPEVTQTPSHQVTQMGQEVILRCVPISNHLYFYWYRQILGQKVEFLVSFYNNEISEKSEIFDDQFSVERPDGSNFTLKIRSTKLEDSAMYFCASSEGLAGIYNEQFFGPGTRLTVL.

This clonotype has ten or more counts. The chain carries TRBV6-2 or TRBV6-3 and TRBJ1-1, with 7 nucleotides matching TRBD1. The V segment lost 5 bases and the J segment 1 base; nucleotides outside the gene matches: 1. From germline, CDR1 is MNHEY and CDR2 SVGEGT. The CDR3 is made up of 13 amino acids. The CDR3 spells CASSRGPNTEAFF. The CDR3 DNA reads TGTGCCAGCAGTAGGGGGCCGAACACTGAAGCTTTCTTT.

As concerns this clonotype: A read error is possible here, since a much larger clone lies one base away. The chain uses TRBV27 and TRBJ2-2; TRBD2 aligns across 9 bases. Germline assignment: CDR1 MNHEY and CDR2 SMNVEV (reference sequence). The CDR3 is made up of 14 amino acids. For the CDR3, the DNA is TGTGCCAGCAGTACTAGCGGGTTTACCGGGGTGCTGTTTTTT. It translates to CASSTSGFTGVLFF.

This clonotype came up many times. V is TRBV29-1 and J is TRBJ2-1, with D maybe TRBD2 (5 bases). Trimming pared 0 bases from V and 0 bases from J, leaving 12 bases between. The V gene's germline CDR1 is SQVTM and CDR2 ANQGSEA. The CDR3 contains 16 residues. CDR3: CSVEDLRASSYNEQFF. CDR3 sequence (DNA): TGCAGCGTTGAAGATCTGCGGGCGAGCTCCTACAATGAGCAGTTCTTC.

This clonotype occurred a few times. A read error may explain this, as a much larger clone is one base away. The CDR3 DNA reads as TGTGCCACCACCGACCACAGGGATGAGCAGTTCTTC. This gives the protein CATTDHRDEQFF. The chain links TRBV12-3 or TRBV12-4 to TRBJ2-1; D might be TRBD1 (6 bases). CDR3 length: 12 residues. Trimming removed 10 bases from V and 8 bases from J, with 15 bases in between.

This clonotype has a count of ten or more. The V gene is TRBV10-3, the J gene TRBJ2-7, with 7 bases aligning to TRBD1. The length of the CDR3 is 13 residues. Looked up from germline, CDR1 is ENHRY and CDR2 is SYGVKD. V gave up 4 bases and J gave up 5 bases; unmatched junction bases: 5. The CDR3 here is CAISGVDRDEQYF. In nucleotides, the CDR3 is TGTGCCATCAGTGGGGTTGACAGGGACGAGCAGTACTTC.

This clonotype was counted many times. The chain uses TRBV27 and TRBJ1-2; 9 bases align to TRBD1. J gave up 5 bases and V 6 bases, and 7 bases lay outside the gene matches. The CDR3 sequence is 14 residues long. Germline CDR1 MNHEY, CDR2 SMNVEV (reference sequence). The CDR3 protein is CASRGTGKSYGYTF. The CDR3 nucleotides are TGTGCCAGCAGGGGGACAGGGAAGTCTTATGGCTACACCTTC.

In its sample, this clonotype was seen many times. V gene TRBV12-3 or TRBV12-4 combines with J gene TRBJ2-1, with 7 bases lining up with TRBD2. The CDR3 spans 15 residues. V dropped 1 base and J dropped 8; count of bases not matched to a gene: 8. The CDR3 sequence: CASSLGGGSMDEQFF. The CDR3 DNA reads as TGTGCCAGCAGTTTAGGCGGCGGGAGTATGGATGAGCAGTTCTTC.

Details on this clonotype: Being one base from a much bigger clone, this may be a read error. The rearrangement uses TRBV20-1 and TRBJ2-3; 8 bases are shared with TRBD2. Unmatched junction bases numbered 7, after V lost 0 bases and J lost 5 bases. Germline V gives CDR1 DFQATT, CDR2 SNEGSKA (reference sequence). CDR3 length: 15 amino acids. In nucleotides, the CDR3 is TGCAGTGCTAGAGATCAGCGGCGGGAGGAAGATACGCAGTATTTT. Residues: CSARDQRREEDTQYF.

The chain carries TRBV6-2 or TRBV6-3 and TRBJ2-7, with 8 bases identical to TRBD1. Germline assignment: CDR1 MNHEY and CDR2 SVGEGT. V lost 5 bases and J lost 1; bases outside the gene matches: 4. The CDR3 has 14 residues. CDR3 amino acids: CASSLRGLSYEQYF. Here the CDR3 DNA reads TGTGCCAGCAGTCTCAGGGGGCTTTCCTACGAGCAGTACTTC.

The genes are TRBV29-1 and TRBJ2-5; 7 nucleotides agree with TRBD2. Germline V gene data show CDR1 as SQVTM and CDR2 as ANQGSEA. The J segment lost 4 bases and the V segment lost 6 bases, leaving 11 bases of the junction unmatched. This CDR3 is 14 amino acids long. Written as DNA, the CDR3 is TGCAGCGTCACCTCGTGGGGACTAACAGAGACCCAGTACTTC. It specifies CSVTSWGLTETQYF.

This clonotype was counted ten times or more. The chain carries TRBV12-5 and TRBJ1-5, with D hard to call. Trimming took 2 bases from V and 8 from J, leaving 13 bases between them. The CDR3 totals 14 residues. The germline V gene encodes CDR1 LGHNT and CDR2 FRNRAP. The CDR3 DNA sequence: TGTGCTAGTGGTTTGAAGGGTCCGACTGAGCCCCAGCATTTT. It specifies CASGLKGPTEPQHF.

The CDR3 DNA reads TGTGCCAGCAGCCTGGGAGGACAGGGATACACAGATACGCAGTATTTT. Its protein product is CASSLGGQGYTDTQYF. The rearrangement joins TRBV5-6 to TRBJ2-3; 8 nucleotides agree with TRBD1. J gave up 2 bases and V 4 bases, and 9 bases lay outside the gene matches. The CDR3 is 16 residues long. From germline, CDR1 is SGHDT and CDR2 YYEEEE. Looking up the rest from reference TRBV5-6 and TRBJ2-3 gives the full variable domain: DAGVTQSPTHLIKTRGQQVTLRCSPKSGHDTVSWYQQALGQGPQFIFQYYEEEERQRGNFPDRFSGHQFPNYSSELNVNALLLGDSALYLCASSLGGQGYTDTQYFGPGTRLTVL.

Remarks on this clonotype: This likely stems from a read error, as it lies one base from a far larger clone. The chain is built from TRBV12-3 or TRBV12-4 and TRBJ2-1, with TRBD1 identical over 8 bases. The CDR3 spans 15 residues. The DNA for the CDR3 is TGTGCTAGTGGTTCGGGACAGGCTACCTACAATGAGCTGTTCTTC. Protein product: CASGSGQATYNELFF.

This clonotype has a count of ten or more. J is TRBJ1-2 and V is TRBV19; D is unresolved. V shed 3 bases and J shed 5 bases, with 10 bases lying between them. This CDR3 spans 13 amino acids. In germline, CDR1 is LNHDA, CDR2 SQIVND (reference sequence). The CDR3 region has the DNA TGTGCCAGTAGTATGGCCAAATCGTATGGCTACACCTTC. It specifies CASSMAKSYGYTF.

In its sample, this clonotype was seen many times. The rearrangement joins TRBV5-1 to TRBJ2-7; 9 nucleotides line up with TRBD1. CDR1 is SGHRS and CDR2 is YFSETQ in the germline V gene. V lost 5 bases and J lost 6; bases outside the gene matches: 6. The CDR3 has 13 residues. The CDR3 sequence: CASSSGTGSEQYF. The CDR3 DNA reads TGCGCCAGCAGTTCGGGGACAGGGAGCGAGCAGTACTTC.

This clonotype was counted at least ten times. This chain connects TRBV20-1 to TRBJ2-5; 15 positions agree with TRBD2. Germline CDR1 reads DFQATT; CDR2 reads SNEGSKA (reference sequence). With V trimmed by 6 bases and J by 9 bases, 11 bases remained unmatched. The CDR3 has 15 amino acids. The CDR3 loop reads CSARTSGRALWAQYF. CDR3 bases: TGCAGTGCCCGGACTAGCGGGAGGGCCTTGTGGGCCCAGTACTTC.

This clonotype was detected many times. The chain recombines TRBV7-8 with TRBJ2-7; 7 bases align to TRBD1. The J segment lost 4 bases and the V segment lost 4 bases, leaving 10 bases of the junction unmatched. In germline, CDR1 is SGHVS, CDR2 FQNEAQ. The CDR3 length is 15 residues. The CDR3 region is CASSSSDRVGYEQYF. As DNA, the CDR3 is TGTGCCAGCAGCTCCTCAGACAGGGTCGGTTACGAGCAGTACTTC.

This clonotype was detected ten times or more. This chain joins TRBV12-3 or TRBV12-4 and TRBJ2-5; perhaps TRBD2 as D (5 bases). The V end lost 5 bases, the J end lost 5 bases, and 15 bases lay between the germline ends. The CDR3 sequence is 14 residues long. CDR3 sequence: CASSPPGVWETQYF. CDR3 DNA sequence: TGTGCCAGCAGTCCCCCCGGGGTGTGGGAGACCCAGTACTTC.